This note documents a single T cell receptor (beta chain) sequence. This entry is derived from a study of blood T cell repertoires in COVID-19. Deletions cut 0 bases from V and 6 bases from J, with 16 bases between. The V gene's germline CDR1 is SGHDT and CDR2 YYEEEE. CDR3 size: 16 residues. Measured with immunoSEQ multiplex PCR; TCRdb has only the in-frame clones, and not every one. The repertoire includes about 160,000 clones, roughly 79% of them detected once, and 22% sits in the top ten. V is TRBV5-6 and J is TRBJ2-1, with D possibly TRBD2 on 5 matching bases. Sequencing input: peripheral blood. The sequence was collected from a woman older than 75 with acute or convalescent COVID-19. The DNA for the CDR3 is TGTGCCAGCAGCTTGGGGGGATACGGGATATCCAATGAGCAGTTCTTC. The encoded protein is CASSLGGYGISNEQFF.